The clone carrying this T cell receptor beta chain was seen only a few times. Its antigen is still unknown. MiXCR, run by TCRdb on the 5' RACE reads, gives a single entry per CDR3 protein. This table has about 440,000 distinct CDR3 sequences, 17% appearing once. The data derive from a study of CD8 T cells in ankylosing spondylitis. Study findings and constraints: Seemingly characteristic of ankylosing spondylitis blood was a TCR beta motif consisting of fewer than 10 highly homologous variants. In the blood and synovial fluid of reactive arthritis, some motif variants had been previously reported. A CD8+ phenotype characterized the disease-linked clones, which were relatively rare in peripheral blood.

The CDR3 is made up of 13 amino acids. This chain uses TRBV21-1 with TRBJ2-7. TRBV21-1 is flagged as a pseudogene. Sequencing used blood, either unsorted or a sorted T cell fraction (not recorded which). The TCR comes from a male donor with ankylosing spondylitis. CDR3 residues: CASSKGGPYEQYF. The CDR3 region has the DNA TGTGCCAGCAGCAAGGGGGGCCCCTACGAGCAGTACTTC.